The TCR beta chain described here comes from a study of T cells in Graves' hyperthyroidism and ophthalmopathy. Study overall: The blood sample was taken at first diagnosis, before treatment began.

The TCR beta CDR3 regions underwent amplification using RNA transcripts as the source. A set of HTBI primers served as the primers for a first-round RT-PCR of the TCR CDR3. Via MiXCR, TCRdb re-called the multiplex PCR reads, giving one row per CDR3 protein. The table includes about 280,000 distinct CDR3 sequences, 20% to 25% detected once. Study findings and constraints: Stable hyperthyroidism was separated from ophthalmopathy by a model based on 13 V-J features.

This clonotype occurred many times. Its antigen remains unknown. The clonotype was recovered from a man aged 35-49 years with Graves' hyperthyroidism that later progressed to Graves' ophthalmopathy. The sample consisted of blood.

CDR3 sequence: CSAKDRGLGYTF. The DNA of the CDR3 is TGCAGTGCTAAAGACAGGGGGCTTGGCTACACCTTC. V is TRBV20-1 and J is TRBJ1-2; TRBD1 matches at 10 bases. Looked up from germline, CDR1 is DFQATT and CDR2 is SNEGSKA (reference sequence). The trim removed 4 bases at V and 7 bases at J, leaving 3 bases unmatched. The CDR3 spans 12 residues.